The source of this T cell receptor beta chain is a study of CD8+ T cells in alopecia areata. Study context: Treated patients received oral tofacitinib, 5 to 10 mg twice daily.

Study-wide results and caveats: The study also sequences resident alphabeta T cells of normal skin in scalp samples.

This clone was picked up a small number of times. Its antigen is as yet unknown. Peripheral blood, together with lesional scalp punch biopsies, was collected from alopecia areata patients. cDNA serving as the sequencing template came from extracted, reverse transcribed RNA. Here immunoSEQ multiplex PCR was the method, and the copy in TCRdb shows in-frame clones only, minus some. This table holds around 98,000 clones, under 45% found once. Specimen: CD4+ T cells sorted from blood. This sequence was found in a human donor with alopecia areata.

The CDR3, as DNA: TGCGCCAGCAGCCCAGGGGTCCAAGAGACCCAGTACTTC. It specifies CASSPGVQETQYF. V gene TRBV5-1 combines with J gene TRBJ2-5; a weak D match, TRBD1 (6 bases). Trimming removed 4 bases from V and 1 base from J, with 8 bases in between. The CDR3 contains 13 residues. CDR1 is SGHRS and CDR2 is YFSETQ in the germline V gene.